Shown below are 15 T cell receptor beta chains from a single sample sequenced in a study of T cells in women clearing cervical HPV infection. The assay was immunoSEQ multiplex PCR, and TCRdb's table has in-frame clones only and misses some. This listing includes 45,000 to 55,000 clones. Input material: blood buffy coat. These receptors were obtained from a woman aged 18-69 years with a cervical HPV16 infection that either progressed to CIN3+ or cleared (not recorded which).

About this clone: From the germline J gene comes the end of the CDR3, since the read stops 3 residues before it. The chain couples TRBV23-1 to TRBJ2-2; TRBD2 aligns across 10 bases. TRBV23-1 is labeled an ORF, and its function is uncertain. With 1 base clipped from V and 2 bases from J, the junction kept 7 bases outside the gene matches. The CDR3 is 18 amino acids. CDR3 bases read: TGCGCCAGCAGTCAATGGGTTAGCGGGAGGATAAACACCGGGGAG. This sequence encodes CASSQWVSGRINTGE. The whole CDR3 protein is CASSQWVSGRINTGELFF.

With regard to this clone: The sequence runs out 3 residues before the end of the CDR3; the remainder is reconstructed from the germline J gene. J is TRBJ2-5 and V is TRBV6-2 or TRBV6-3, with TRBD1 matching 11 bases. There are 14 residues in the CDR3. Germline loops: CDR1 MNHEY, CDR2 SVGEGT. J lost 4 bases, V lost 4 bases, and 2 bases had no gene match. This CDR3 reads CASSLDRGRETQYF. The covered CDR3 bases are TGTGCCAGCAGTTTGGACAGGGGGCGAGAGACC.

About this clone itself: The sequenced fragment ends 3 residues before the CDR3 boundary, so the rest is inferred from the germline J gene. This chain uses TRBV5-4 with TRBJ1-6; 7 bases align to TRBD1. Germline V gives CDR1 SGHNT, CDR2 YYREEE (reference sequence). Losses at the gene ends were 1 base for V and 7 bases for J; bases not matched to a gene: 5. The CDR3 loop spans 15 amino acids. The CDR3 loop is CASSLPGQRNSPLHF. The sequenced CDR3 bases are TGTGCCAGCAGCTTGCCGGGACAGAGAAATTCACCC. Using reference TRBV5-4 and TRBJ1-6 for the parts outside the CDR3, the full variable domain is ETGVTQSPTHLIKTRGQQVTLRCSSQSGHNTVSWYQQALGQGPQFIFQYYREEENGRGNFPPRFSGLQFPNYSSELNVNALELDDSALYLCASSLPGQRNSPLHFGNGTRLTVT.

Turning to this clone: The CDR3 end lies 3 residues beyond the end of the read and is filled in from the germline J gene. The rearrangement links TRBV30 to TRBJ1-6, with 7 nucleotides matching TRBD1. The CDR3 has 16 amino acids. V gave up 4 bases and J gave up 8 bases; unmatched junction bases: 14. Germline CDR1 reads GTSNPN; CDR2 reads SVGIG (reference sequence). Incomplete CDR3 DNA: TGTGCCTGGAAGCTACGACAGGGTCAAGATTATTCACCC. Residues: CAWKLRQGQDYSP. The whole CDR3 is CAWKLRQGQDYSPLHF.

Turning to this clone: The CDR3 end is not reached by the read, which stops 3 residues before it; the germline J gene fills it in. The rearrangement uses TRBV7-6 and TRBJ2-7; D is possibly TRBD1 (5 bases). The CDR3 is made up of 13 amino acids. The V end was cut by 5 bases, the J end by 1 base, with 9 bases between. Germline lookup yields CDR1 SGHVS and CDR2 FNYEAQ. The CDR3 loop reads CASSRGASYEQYF. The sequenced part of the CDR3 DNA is TGTGCCAGCAGCCGTGGGGCGTCCTACGAG.

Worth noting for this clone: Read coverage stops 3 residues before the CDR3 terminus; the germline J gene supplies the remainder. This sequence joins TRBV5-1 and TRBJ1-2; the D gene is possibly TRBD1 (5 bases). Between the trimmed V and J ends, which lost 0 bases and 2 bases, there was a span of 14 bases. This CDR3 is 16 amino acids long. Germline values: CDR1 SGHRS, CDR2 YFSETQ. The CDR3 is CASSLDGAGRNYGYTF. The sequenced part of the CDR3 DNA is TGCGCCAGCAGCTTGGATGGGGCAGGGAGGAACTATGGC.

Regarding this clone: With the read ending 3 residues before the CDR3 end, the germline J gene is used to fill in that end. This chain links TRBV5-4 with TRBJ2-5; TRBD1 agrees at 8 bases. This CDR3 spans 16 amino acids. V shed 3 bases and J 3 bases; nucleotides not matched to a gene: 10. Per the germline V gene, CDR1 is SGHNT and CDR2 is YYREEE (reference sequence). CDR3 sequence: CASSSGQGAQKETQYF. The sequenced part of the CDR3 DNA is TGTGCCAGCAGCTCAGGACAGGGAGCGCAAAAAGAGACC. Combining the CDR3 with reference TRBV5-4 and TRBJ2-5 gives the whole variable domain ETGVTQSPTHLIKTRGQQVTLRCSSQSGHNTVSWYQQALGQGPQFIFQYYREEENGRGNFPPRFSGLQFPNYSSELNVNALELDDSALYLCASSSGQGAQKETQYFGPGTRLLVL.

CDR3 loop: CAWRGGPGELFF. The sequenced part of the CDR3 DNA is TGTGCCTGGAGAGGCGGGCCCGGGGAG. The chain is built from TRBV30 and TRBJ2-2; a possible D gene is TRBD2 (5 bases). The read falls 3 residues short of the CDR3 end, and the missing part is taken from the germline J gene. Germline-derived CDR1 and CDR2 are GTSNPN and SVGIG (reference sequence). This CDR3 comprises 12 residues. Between the trimmed V and J ends, which lost 3 bases and 6 bases, there was a span of 8 bases.

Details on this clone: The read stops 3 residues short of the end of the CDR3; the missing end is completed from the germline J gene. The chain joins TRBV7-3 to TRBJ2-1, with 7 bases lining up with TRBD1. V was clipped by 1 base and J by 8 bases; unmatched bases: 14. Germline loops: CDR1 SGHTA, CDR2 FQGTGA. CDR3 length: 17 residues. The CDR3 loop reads CASSLRVLAGGLDEQFF. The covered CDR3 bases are TGTGCCAGCAGCTTAAGAGTATTGGCAGGGGGTTTGGATGAG.

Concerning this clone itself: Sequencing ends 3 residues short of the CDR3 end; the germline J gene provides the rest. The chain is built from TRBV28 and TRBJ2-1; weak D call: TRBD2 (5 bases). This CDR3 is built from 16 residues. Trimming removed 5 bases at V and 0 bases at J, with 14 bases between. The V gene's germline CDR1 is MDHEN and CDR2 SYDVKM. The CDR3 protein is CASSATRLLSYNEQFF. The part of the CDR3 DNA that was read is TGTGCCAGCAGTGCGACCCGACTACTCTCCTACAATGAG.

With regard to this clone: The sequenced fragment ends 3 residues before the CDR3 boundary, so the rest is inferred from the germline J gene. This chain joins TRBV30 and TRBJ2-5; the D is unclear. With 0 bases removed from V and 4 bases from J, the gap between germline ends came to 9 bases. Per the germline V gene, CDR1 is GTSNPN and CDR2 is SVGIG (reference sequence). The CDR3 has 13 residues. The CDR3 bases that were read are TGTGCCTGGAGTGTCGACATGGGAGAGACC. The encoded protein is CAWSVDMGET. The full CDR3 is CAWSVDMGETQYF.

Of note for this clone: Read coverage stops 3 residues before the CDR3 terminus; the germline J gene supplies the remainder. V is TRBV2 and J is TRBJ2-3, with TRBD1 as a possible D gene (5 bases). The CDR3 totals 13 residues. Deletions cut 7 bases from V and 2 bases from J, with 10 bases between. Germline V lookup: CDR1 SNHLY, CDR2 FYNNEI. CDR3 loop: CASKDMNTDTQYF. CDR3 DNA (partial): TGTGCCAGCAAGGACATGAACACAGATACG.

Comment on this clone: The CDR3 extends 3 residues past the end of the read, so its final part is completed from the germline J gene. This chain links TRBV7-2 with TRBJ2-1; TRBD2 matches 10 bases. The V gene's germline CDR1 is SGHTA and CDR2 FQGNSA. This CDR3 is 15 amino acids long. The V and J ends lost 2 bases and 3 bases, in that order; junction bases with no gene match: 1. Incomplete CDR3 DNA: TGTGCCAGCAGCTTAAGGACTAGCGGCTACAATGAG. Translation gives CASSLRTSGYNE. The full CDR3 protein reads CASSLRTSGYNEQFF. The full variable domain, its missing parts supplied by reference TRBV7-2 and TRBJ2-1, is GAGVSQSPSNKVTEKGKDVELRCDPISGHTALYWYRQSLGQGLEFLIYFQGNSAPDKSGLPSDRFSAERTGGSVSTLTIQRTQQEDSAVYLCASSLRTSGYNEQFFGPGTRLTVL.

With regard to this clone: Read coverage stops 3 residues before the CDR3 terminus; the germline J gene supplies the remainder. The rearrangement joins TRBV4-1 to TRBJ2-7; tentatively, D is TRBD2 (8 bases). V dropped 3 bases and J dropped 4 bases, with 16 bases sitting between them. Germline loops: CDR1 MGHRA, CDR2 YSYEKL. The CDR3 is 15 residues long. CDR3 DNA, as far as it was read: TGCGCCAGCAGCCACCCAGGGGGACTAGGGTACGAG. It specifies CASSHPGGLGYE. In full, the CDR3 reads CASSHPGGLGYEQYF.

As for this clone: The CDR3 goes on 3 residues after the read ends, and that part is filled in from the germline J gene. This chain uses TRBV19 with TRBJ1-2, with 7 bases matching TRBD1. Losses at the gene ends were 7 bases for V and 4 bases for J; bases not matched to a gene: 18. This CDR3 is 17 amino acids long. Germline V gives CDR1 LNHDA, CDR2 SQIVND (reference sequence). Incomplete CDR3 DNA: TGTGCCAGTATCACTCACGCCCCGGGGCAGGGGGTCTATGGC. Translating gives CASITHAPGQGVYG. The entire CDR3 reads CASITHAPGQGVYGYTF.